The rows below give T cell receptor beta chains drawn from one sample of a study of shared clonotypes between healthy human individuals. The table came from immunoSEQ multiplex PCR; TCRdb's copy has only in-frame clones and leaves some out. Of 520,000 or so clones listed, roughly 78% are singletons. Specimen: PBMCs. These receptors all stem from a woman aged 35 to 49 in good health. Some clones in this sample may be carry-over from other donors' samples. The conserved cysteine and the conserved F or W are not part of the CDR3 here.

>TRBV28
ASSLMTTDTQY
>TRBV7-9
ASSFPNTGELF
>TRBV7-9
AGGRDRGREQY
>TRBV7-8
ASSLGGIDYEQY
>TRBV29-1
SVVSGSYNEQF
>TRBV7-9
ASSHRPSGPSTDTQY
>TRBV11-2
ASNGQGALYEQY
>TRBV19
ASSVTGSGANVLT
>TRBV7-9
ASSLIRGGPNTGELF
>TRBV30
AWSDKNIQY
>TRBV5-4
ASSLGWGLATQY
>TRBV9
ASSSGGSYNEQF
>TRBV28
ASKNTGSYGYT
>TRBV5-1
ASSAQVEETQY
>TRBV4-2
ASSQAPGQDNSPLH
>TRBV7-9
ASSWTNNQPQH
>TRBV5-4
ASSTDGTPEEQF